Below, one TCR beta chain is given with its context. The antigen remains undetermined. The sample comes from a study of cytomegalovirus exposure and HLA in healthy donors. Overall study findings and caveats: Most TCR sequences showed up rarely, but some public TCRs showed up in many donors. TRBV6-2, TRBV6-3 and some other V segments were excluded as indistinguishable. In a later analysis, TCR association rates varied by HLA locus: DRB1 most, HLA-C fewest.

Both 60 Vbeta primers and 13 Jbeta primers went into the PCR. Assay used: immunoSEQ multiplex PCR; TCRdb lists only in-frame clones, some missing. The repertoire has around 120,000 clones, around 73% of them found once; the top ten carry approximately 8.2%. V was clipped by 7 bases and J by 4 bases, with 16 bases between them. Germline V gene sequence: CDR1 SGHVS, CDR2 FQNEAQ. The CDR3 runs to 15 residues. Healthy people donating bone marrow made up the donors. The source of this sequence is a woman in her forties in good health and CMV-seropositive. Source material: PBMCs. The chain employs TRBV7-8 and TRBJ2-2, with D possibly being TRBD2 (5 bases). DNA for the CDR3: TGTGCCAGCACCGGACTTGGAAGGCGCACCGGGGAGCTGTTTTTT. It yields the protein CASTGLGRRTGELFF. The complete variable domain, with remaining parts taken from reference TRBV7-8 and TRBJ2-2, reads GAGVSQSPRYKVAKRGQDVALRCDPISGHVSLFWYQQALGQGPEFLTYFQNEAQLDKSGLPSDRFFAERPEGSVSTLKIQRTQQEDSAVYLCASTGLGRRTGELFFGEGSRLTVL.